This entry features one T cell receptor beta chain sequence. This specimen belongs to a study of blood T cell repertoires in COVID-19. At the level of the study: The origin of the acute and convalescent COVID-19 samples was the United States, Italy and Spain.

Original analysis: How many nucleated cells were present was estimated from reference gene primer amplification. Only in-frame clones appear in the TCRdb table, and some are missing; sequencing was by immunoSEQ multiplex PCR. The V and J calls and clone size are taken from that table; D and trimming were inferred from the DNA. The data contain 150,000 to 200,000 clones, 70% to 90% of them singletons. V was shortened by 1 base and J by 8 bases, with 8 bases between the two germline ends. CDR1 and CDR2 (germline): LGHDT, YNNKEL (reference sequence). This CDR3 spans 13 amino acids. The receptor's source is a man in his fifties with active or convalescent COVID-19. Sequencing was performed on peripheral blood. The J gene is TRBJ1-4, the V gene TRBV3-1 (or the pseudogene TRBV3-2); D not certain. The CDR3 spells CASSQGYGEKLFF. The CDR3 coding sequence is TGTGCCAGCAGCCAAGGATACGGGGAAAAACTGTTTTTT.